This TCR beta chain came from a study of cytomegalovirus exposure and HLA in healthy donors. V shed 0 bases and J 4 bases; nucleotides not matched to a gene: 6. From germline, CDR1 is SGDLS and CDR2 YYNGEE. CDR3 length: 15 amino acids. The PCR made use of 60 Vbeta and 13 Jbeta primers. Original methodology: Unique TCR beta chains totaled roughly 79 million in a later count, with roughly 11 million of them shared. The assay was immunoSEQ multiplex PCR, and TCRdb's table has in-frame clones only and misses some. Clone size and the V and J calls come from that table; the DNA yielded D and trimming. In the table there are around 230,000 clones, more than 75% of which are singletons.

The receptor's source is a man aged 35 to 55 in good health and CMV-seropositive. The chain couples TRBV9 to TRBJ1-2; TRBD1 matches at 7 bases. The source material was PBMCs. CDR3 nucleotides: TGTGCCAGCAGCGTAGATGGGGACAGTCTCTATGGCTACACCTTC. Protein product: CASSVDGDSLYGYTF.